This T cell receptor (beta chain) was found in a study of T cell responses to AZD1222 COVID-19 vaccine. The study pooled second doses at about 4 or about 12 weeks. The CDR3 has 17 amino acids. V trimming: 4 bases; J trimming: 2 bases; junction bases outside the gene matches: 10. Germline assignment: CDR1 SGHTS and CDR2 YDEGEE. Generated by immunoSEQ multiplex PCR, the TCRdb table keeps only in-frame clones and is missing some. The repertoire includes about 130,000 clones, nearly 90% of them detected once, and roughly a tenth sits in the top ten. This specimen consisted of peripheral blood, obtained 28 days after the second AZD1222 dose. This rearrangement joins TRBV5-8 to TRBJ2-1; 9 bases agree with TRBD2. The clonotype was recovered from an adult who received the AZD1222 COVID-19 vaccine. DNA for the CDR3: TGTGCCAGCAGCCCCCTACTAGCGGGCCCTACCTACAATGAGCAGTTCTTC. Its protein product is CASSPLLAGPTYNEQFF.